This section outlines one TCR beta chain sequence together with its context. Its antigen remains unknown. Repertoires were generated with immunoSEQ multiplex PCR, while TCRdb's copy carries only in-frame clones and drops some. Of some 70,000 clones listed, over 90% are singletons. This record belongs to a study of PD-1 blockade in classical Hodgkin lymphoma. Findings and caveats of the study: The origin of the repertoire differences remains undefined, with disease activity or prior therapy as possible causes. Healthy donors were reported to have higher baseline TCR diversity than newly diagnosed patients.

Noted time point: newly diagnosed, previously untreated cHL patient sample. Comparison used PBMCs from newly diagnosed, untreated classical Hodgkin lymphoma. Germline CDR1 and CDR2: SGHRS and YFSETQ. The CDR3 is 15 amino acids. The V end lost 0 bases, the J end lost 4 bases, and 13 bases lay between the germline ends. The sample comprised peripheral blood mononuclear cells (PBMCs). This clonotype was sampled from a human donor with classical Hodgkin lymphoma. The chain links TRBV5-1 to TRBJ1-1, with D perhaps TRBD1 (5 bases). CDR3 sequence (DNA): TGCGCCAGCAGCTTGGCGGGGGGAAGGGGCACTGAAGCTTTCTTT. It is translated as CASSLAGGRGTEAFF.